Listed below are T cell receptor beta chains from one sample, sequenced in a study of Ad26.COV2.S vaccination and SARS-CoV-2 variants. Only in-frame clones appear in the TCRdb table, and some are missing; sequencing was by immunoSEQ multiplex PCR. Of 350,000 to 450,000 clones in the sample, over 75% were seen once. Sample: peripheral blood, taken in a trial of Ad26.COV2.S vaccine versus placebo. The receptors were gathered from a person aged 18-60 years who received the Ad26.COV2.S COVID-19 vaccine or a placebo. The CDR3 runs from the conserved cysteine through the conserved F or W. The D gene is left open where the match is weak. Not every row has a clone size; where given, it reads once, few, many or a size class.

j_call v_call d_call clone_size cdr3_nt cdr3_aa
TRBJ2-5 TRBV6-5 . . TGTGCCAGCAGTTGGGGACGGCTACAAGAGACCCAGTACTTC CASSWGRLQETQYF
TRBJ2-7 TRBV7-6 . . TGTGCCAGCAGCTCTGCGGGACAATCAACGGACGAGCAGTACTTC CASSSAGQSTDEQYF
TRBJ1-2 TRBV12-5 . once TGTGCTAGTGGTTTGGTACGGCAGTCCTATGGCTACACCTTC CASGLVRQSYGYTF
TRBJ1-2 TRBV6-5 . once TGTGCCAGCAGTTACTCGGGCTATGGCTACACCTTC CASSYSGYGYTF
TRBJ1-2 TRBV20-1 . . TGCAGTGCTAGGAACTATGGCTACACCTTC CSARNYGYTF
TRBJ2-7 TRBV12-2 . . TGTGCAAGTCGCTCCTACGAGCAGTACTTC CASRSYEQYF
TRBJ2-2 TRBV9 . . TGTGCCAGCAGCGAGAGTGCCGGGGAGCTGTTTTTT CASSESAGELFF
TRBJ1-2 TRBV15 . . TGTGCCACCAGCAGAGATAACAGAGAGATCTATGGCTACACCTTC CATSRDNREIYGYTF
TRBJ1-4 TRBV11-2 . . TGTGCCAGCAGCACTACAAATGAAAAACTGTTTTTT CASSTTNEKLFF
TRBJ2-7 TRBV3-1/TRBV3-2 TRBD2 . TGTGCCAGCAGCCCCACCTCCTGGGCTAGCGGGGGGACCGAGCAGTACTTC CASSPTSWASGGTEQYF
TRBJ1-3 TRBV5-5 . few TGTGCCAGCAGCCCTGGAAACACCATATATTTT CASSPGNTIYF
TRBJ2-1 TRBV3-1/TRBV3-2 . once TGTGCCAGCAGCCAAGAGTCGCTAGCTTGGGATGAGCAGTTCTTC CASSQESLAWDEQFF
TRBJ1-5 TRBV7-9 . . TGTGCCAGCAGCTTAGGGACAAATTATCAGCCCCAGCATTTT CASSLGTNYQPQHF
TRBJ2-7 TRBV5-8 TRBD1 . TGTGCCAGCAGCGGTCGGACAGGGGGCGGCGAGCAGTACTTC CASSGRTGGGEQYF
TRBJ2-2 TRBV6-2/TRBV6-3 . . TGTGCCAGCAGTTACTCCCGAACGGGCGAGGGGTTTATCGGGGAGCTGTTTTTT CASSYSRTGEGFIGELFF
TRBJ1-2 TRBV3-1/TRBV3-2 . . TGTGCCAGCAGCCCCCCGGAAGGGTACTATGGCTACACCTTC CASSPPEGYYGYTF
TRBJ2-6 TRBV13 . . TGTGCCAGCAGCCAGAAGAGGGGGGCGGGGGCCAACGTCCTGACTTTC CASSQKRGAGANVLTF
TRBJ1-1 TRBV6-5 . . TGTGCCAGCAGTTACTCGGCCGGGTTTCGGGCTGAAGCTTTCTTT CASSYSAGFRAEAFF
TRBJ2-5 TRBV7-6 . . TGTGCCAGCAGCTTAGTGGTGTCCGGGGAGACCCAGTACTTC CASSLVVSGETQYF
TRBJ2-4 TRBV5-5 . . TGTGCCAGCAGCTTCAGGTCACCGGTAGACATTCAGTACTTC CASSFRSPVDIQYF
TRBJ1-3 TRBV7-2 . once TGTGCCAGCAGCTTAGAGGCAGGGGCAGGAAACACCATATATTTT CASSLEAGAGNTIYF
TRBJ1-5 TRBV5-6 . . TGTGCCAGCAGCCCCCGAAGGGCAGACGGCCAGCCCCAGCATTTT CASSPRRADGQPQHF
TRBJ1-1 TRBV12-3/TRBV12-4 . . TGTGCCAGCAGTTTACAGGGGACTGAAGCTTTCTTT CASSLQGTEAFF
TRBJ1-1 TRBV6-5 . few TGTGCCAGCAGTTACCTCAGGCGGCTAAGCCCCGAAGCTTTCTTT CASSYLRRLSPEAFF
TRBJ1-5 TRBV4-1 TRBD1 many TGCGCCAGCAGCCTGGGACAGGGGGCCGGGAGCAATCAGCCCCAGCATTTT CASSLGQGAGSNQPQHF
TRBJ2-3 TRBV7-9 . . TGTGCCAGCAGCGCGAGCACAGATACGCAGTATTTT CASSASTDTQYF
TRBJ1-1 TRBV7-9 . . TGTGCCAGCAGCCTCCACAGGGAGGGGACTGAAGCTTTCTTT CASSLHREGTEAFF
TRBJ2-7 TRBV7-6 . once TGTGCCAGCAGCTTAGTCTATCGGGCAGGGGTGAACGAGCAGTACTTC CASSLVYRAGVNEQYF
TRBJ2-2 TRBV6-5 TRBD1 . TGTGCCAGCAGTTCCTGGACAGGGATCAACACCGGGGAGCTGTTTTTT CASSSWTGINTGELFF
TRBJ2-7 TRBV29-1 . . TGCAGCGTTGAAAGGGGGAAAGAGCAGTACTTC CSVERGKEQYF
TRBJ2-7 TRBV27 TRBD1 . TGTGCCAGCAGTTTCCCTCCCGGGACAGCACATCCCTACGAGCAGTACTTC CASSFPPGTAHPYEQYF
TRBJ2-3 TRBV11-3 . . TGTGCCAGCAGCTTAGAGCGTGGGTCGCAGTATTTT CASSLERGSQYF
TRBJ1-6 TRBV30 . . TGTGCCTGGAGTGGGACAGAGAATTCACCCCTCCACTTT CAWSGTENSPLHF
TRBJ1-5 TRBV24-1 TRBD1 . TGTGCCACCAGTGATTTCGGCAGGGGGGTGTGTCAGCCCCAGCATTTT CATSDFGRGVCQPQHF
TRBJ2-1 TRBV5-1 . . TGCGCCAGCATCCCAGTGGGGGGAAATGGCAATGAGCAGTTCTTC CASIPVGGNGNEQFF
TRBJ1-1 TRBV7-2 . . TGTGCCAGCAGCTTAACAGCCTCGGGCACTGAAGCTTTCTTT CASSLTASGTEAFF
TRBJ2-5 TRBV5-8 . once TGTGCCAGCAGCGGGGCGGAGACCCAGTACTTC CASSGAETQYF